Following are 5 T cell receptor beta chains from one sample sequenced in a study of T cell responses to AZD1222 COVID-19 vaccine (dated by TCRdb to about 2021). Preparation of the library involved the immunoSEQ multiplex PCR assay. The source is immuneACCESS, and TCRdb retained only in-frame sequences with V and J called. Part of the clones is not carried over; for the studies checked, unresolved V genes explain less than half of this, and the remainder is unexplained. This sample gives more than 140,000 clones in total; 90% to 95% of them show up just once. The top ten hold 5% of the sample. The sample's time point label, decoded: baseline before first vaccination. The specimen was peripheral blood, collected on day 0 of AZD1222 vaccination. The receptors shown here come from an adult in good health.

This chain uses TRBV7-2 with TRBJ1-1; D not resolved. CDR1 and CDR2 from the germline V gene are SGHTA and FQGNSA. V lost 4 bases and J 6 bases, leaving 18 bases between the germline ends. The CDR3 spans 15 residues. CDR3 nucleotide sequence: TGTGCCAGCAGCTCCTTTTTAGCGCGTCTTGCTGAAGCTTTCTTT. Protein sequence: CASSSFLARLAEAFF.

V is TRBV15 and J is TRBJ2-3; D is unclear. Germline values: CDR1 LNHNV, CDR2 YYDKDF (reference sequence). With 0 bases removed from V and 4 bases from J, the gap between germline ends came to 8 bases. This CDR3 has 14 residues. CDR3 residues: CATSRDRLADTQYF. In nucleotides, the CDR3 is TGTGCCACCAGCAGAGATAGGCTGGCAGATACGCAGTATTTT.

The rearrangement uses TRBV6-2 or TRBV6-3 and TRBJ2-3; D not resolved. In germline, CDR1 is MNHEY, CDR2 SVGEGT. The V gene lost 2 bases and the J gene lost 0 bases, with 6 bases spanning the gap. The CDR3 contains 14 residues. The CDR3 loop reads CASSYTWSTDTQYF. The DNA for the CDR3 is TGTGCCAGCAGTTACACCTGGAGCACAGATACGCAGTATTTT.

The rearrangement links TRBV19 to TRBJ2-7; 7 bases match TRBD2. V was pared by 8 bases and J by 1 base, with 11 bases of the junction left unmatched. The length of the CDR3 is 15 residues. Germline CDR1 and CDR2: LNHDA and SQIVND (reference sequence). CDR3 bases: TGTGCCAGTTCAAATCCTAGCGGTTTATCCTACGAGCAGTACTTC. This encodes CASSNPSGLSYEQYF.

The chain joins TRBV24-1 to TRBJ2-2; D uncertain. V was cut by 5 bases and J by 6 bases, with 6 bases left in between. Germline V gene data show CDR1 as KGHDR and CDR2 as SFDVKD. The CDR3 is 12 residues long. CDR3 sequence: CATSVGSGELFF. In nucleotides, the CDR3 is TGTGCCACCAGTGTCGGATCCGGGGAGCTGTTTTTT.